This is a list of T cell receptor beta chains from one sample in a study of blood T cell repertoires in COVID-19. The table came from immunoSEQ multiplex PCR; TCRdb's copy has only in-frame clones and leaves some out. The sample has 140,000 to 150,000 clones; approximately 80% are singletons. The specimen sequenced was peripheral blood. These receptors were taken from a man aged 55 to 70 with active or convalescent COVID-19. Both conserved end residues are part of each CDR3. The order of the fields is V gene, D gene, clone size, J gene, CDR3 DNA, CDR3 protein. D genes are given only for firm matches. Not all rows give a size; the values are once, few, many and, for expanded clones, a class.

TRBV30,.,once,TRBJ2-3,TGTGCCTGGAGTGTAGCGGCTAGCACAGATACGCAGTATTTT,CAWSVAASTDTQYF
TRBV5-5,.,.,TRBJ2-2,TGTGCCAGCAGCTTGTGGGCCAGCTCCACCGGGGAGCTGTTTTTT,CASSLWASSTGELFF
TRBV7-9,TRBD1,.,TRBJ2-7,TGTGCCAGCAGCTTGGACAGGGGGTCCCACGAGCAGTACTTC,CASSLDRGSHEQYF
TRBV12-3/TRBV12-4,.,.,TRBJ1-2,TGTGCCAGCAGTTTTCGGGGTCGCGGTGGCTACACCTTC,CASSFRGRGGYTF
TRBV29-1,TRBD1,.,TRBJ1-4,TGCAGCGTTCGTGACTCGGGACAGGCCGATGAAAAACTGTTTTTT,CSVRDSGQADEKLFF
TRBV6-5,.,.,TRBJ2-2,TGTGCCAGCGCCCTAGGGGGCGGGGCGGCCGGGGAGCTGTTTTTT,CASALGGGAAGELFF
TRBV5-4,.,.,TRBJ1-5,TGTGCCAGCAGCTTCGGGGGGTGGGATCAGCCCCAGCATTTT,CASSFGGWDQPQHF
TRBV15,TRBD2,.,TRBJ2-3,TGTGCCACCAGCAGAGATCAGGGACTAGCGGGAGGAGATACGCAGTATTTT,CATSRDQGLAGGDTQYF
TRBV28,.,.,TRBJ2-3,TGTGCCAGCAGCTATCAGGGGCCAGGGCTAGATACGCAGTATTTT,CASSYQGPGLDTQYF
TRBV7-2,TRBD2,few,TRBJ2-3,TGTGCCGGGGGACTAGCGGGAGGAGATACGCAGTATTTT,CAGGLAGGDTQYF
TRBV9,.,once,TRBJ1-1,TGTGCCAGCAGCACGGGACAGAACACTGAAGCTTTCTTT,CASSTGQNTEAFF
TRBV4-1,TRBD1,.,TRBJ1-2,TGCGCCAGCAGCTCCCGACAGGGGGACATCTATGGCTACACCTTC,CASSSRQGDIYGYTF
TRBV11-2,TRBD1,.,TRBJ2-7,TGTGCCAGCAGCTCATCTCCAGGGGGCGCGGACGAGCAGTACTTC,CASSSSPGGADEQYF
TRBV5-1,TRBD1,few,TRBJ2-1,TGCGCCAGCAGCTTGAGCCGCCGGGGCAGGGGGTCCGGTGAGCAGTTCTTC,CASSLSRRGRGSGEQFF
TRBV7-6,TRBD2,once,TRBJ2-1,TGTGCCAGCAGCAGAGCGGGAGGGGACTACAATGAGCAGTTCTTC,CASSRAGGDYNEQFF
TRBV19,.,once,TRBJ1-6,TGTGCCAGTAGTCTGGAGGTCGGGCGTTCACCCCTCCACTTT,CASSLEVGRSPLHF
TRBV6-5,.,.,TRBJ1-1,TGTGCCAGCCCAGGGGCCTACACTGAAGCTTTCTTT,CASPGAYTEAFF
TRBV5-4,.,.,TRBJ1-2,TGTGCCAGCAGCTTACCTCGGGGGGCCTTCGGGGGCTACACCTTC,CASSLPRGAFGGYTF
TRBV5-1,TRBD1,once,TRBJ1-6,TGCGCCAGCAGCTTGGGGGACAGGAATTCACCCCTCCACTTT,CASSLGDRNSPLHF
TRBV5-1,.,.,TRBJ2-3,TGCGCCAGCAGCGGAACCGGCGCTCTCGGGGCAGATACGCAGTATTTT,CASSGTGALGADTQYF
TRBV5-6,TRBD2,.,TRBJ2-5,TGTGCCAGCAGCTTTGGGGGCGGGAGGCCGGAGACCCAGTACTTC,CASSFGGGRPETQYF
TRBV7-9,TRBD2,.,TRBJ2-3,TGTGCCAGCAGGACTAGCGGGAGGGCGGATACGCAGTATTTT,CASRTSGRADTQYF
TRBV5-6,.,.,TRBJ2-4,TGTGCCAGCAGCTTGGTGGGGCAGGGTCGGAACATTCAGTACTTC,CASSLVGQGRNIQYF
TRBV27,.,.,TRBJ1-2,TGTGCCAGCAGTTTCGAGGGAAGCTATCGCTACACCTTC,CASSFEGSYRYTF
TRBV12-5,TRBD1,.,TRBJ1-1,TGTGCTAGTGGTTTGGTACACGGGGCAGGGGGGAAGACTGAAGCTTTCTTT,CASGLVHGAGGKTEAFF
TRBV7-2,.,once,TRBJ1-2,TGTGCCAGCACCCTCCAGCAGGGGTACGGCTATGGCTACACCTTC,CASTLQQGYGYGYTF
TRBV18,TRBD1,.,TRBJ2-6,TGTGCCAGCTCACCTCTGACAGGGGTCCGCTCTGGGGCCAACGTCCTGACTTTC,CASSPLTGVRSGANVLTF
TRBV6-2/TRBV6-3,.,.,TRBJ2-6,TGTGCCAGCAGTTACTCAACGAGAGCCGTAAGCTCTGGGGCCAACGTCCTGACTTTC,CASSYSTRAVSSGANVLTF
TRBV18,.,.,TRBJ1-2,TGTGCCAGCTCATTAGCTAACTATGGCTACACCTTC,CASSLANYGYTF